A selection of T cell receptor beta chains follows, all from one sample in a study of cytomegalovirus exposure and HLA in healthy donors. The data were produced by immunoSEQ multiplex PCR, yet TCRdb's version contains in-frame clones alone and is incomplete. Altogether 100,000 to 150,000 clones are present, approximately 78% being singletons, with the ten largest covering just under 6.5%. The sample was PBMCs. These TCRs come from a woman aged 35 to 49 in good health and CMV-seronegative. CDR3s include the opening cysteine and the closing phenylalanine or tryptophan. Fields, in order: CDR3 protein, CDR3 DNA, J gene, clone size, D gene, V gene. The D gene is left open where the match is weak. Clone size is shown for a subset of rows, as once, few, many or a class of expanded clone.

CDR3 protein: CSARRTEAFF
CDR3 DNA: TGCAGTGCCCGTCGGACTGAAGCTTTCTTT
J gene: TRBJ1-1
clone size: NA
D gene: NA
V gene: TRBV20-1

CDR3 protein: CASSVGQGAKGDEQYF
CDR3 DNA: TGTGCCAGCAGCGTCGGGCAGGGGGCTAAAGGGGACGAGCAGTACTTC
J gene: TRBJ2-7
clone size: NA
D gene: TRBD1
V gene: TRBV9

CDR3 protein: CASSLKGSNEQFF
CDR3 DNA: TGTGCCAGCAGCTTGAAGGGGTCCAATGAGCAGTTCTTC
J gene: TRBJ2-1
clone size: NA
D gene: NA
V gene: TRBV5-6

CDR3 protein: CASSIQGVGTDTQYF
CDR3 DNA: TGTGCCAGCAGCATTCAGGGCGTCGGCACAGATACGCAGTATTTT
J gene: TRBJ2-3
clone size: NA
D gene: NA
V gene: TRBV7-2

CDR3 protein: CASSYLREQYF
CDR3 DNA: TGTGCCAGCAGTTACCTACGCGAGCAGTACTTC
J gene: TRBJ2-7
clone size: NA
D gene: NA
V gene: TRBV28

CDR3 protein: CASSQTSGRSLGEQYF
CDR3 DNA: TGCGCCAGCAGCCAAACTAGCGGGAGGTCCCTTGGCGAGCAGTACTTC
J gene: TRBJ2-7
clone size: NA
D gene: TRBD2
V gene: TRBV5-1

CDR3 protein: CASSLRRETYNEQFF
CDR3 DNA: TGTGCCAGCAGCTTGAGGCGGGAGACGTACAATGAGCAGTTCTTC
J gene: TRBJ2-1
clone size: few
D gene: TRBD2
V gene: TRBV5-4

CDR3 protein: CASSLVTSGSAKTQYF
CDR3 DNA: TGTGCCAGCAGCTTAGTTACTAGCGGGAGTGCAAAGACCCAGTACTTC
J gene: TRBJ2-5
clone size: few
D gene: TRBD2
V gene: TRBV11-2

CDR3 protein: CSSSEPARGRHEQYF
CDR3 DNA: TGTTCCAGCAGCGAGCCCGCCAGGGGGAGGCACGAGCAGTACTTC
J gene: TRBJ2-7
clone size: NA
D gene: NA
V gene: TRBV7-9

CDR3 protein: CASSKGGPEAFF
CDR3 DNA: TGTGCCAGCAGTAAAGGGGGCCCTGAAGCTTTCTTT
J gene: TRBJ1-1
clone size: NA
D gene: TRBD1
V gene: TRBV2

CDR3 protein: CASNRGRGNEQFF
CDR3 DNA: TGTGCCAGCAACCGGGGCAGGGGAAATGAGCAGTTCTTC
J gene: TRBJ2-1
clone size: once
D gene: NA
V gene: TRBV2

CDR3 protein: CASALSGQGVYTEAFF
CDR3 DNA: TGTGCCAGCGCTCTTTCGGGACAGGGGGTATACACTGAAGCTTTCTTT
J gene: TRBJ1-1
clone size: NA
D gene: TRBD1
V gene: TRBV25-1

CDR3 protein: CASSLVDRIQPNTEAFF
CDR3 DNA: TGTGCCAGCAGCTTGGTAGACAGGATCCAACCGAACACTGAAGCTTTCTTT
J gene: TRBJ1-1
clone size: NA
D gene: NA
V gene: TRBV5-5

CDR3 protein: CASSQDGTSGWNEQFF
CDR3 DNA: TGCGCCAGCAGCCAAGACGGGACTAGCGGGTGGAATGAGCAGTTCTTC
J gene: TRBJ2-1
clone size: once
D gene: TRBD2
V gene: TRBV4-3

CDR3 protein: CASRRLGGDTIYF
CDR3 DNA: TGTGCCAGCAGAAGACTGGGGGGAGACACCATATATTTT
J gene: TRBJ1-3
clone size: few
D gene: NA
V gene: TRBV6-5

CDR3 protein: CASSSFYEQYF
CDR3 DNA: TGTGCCAGCAGTTCTTTCTACGAGCAGTACTTC
J gene: TRBJ2-7
clone size: NA
D gene: NA
V gene: TRBV28

CDR3 protein: CSASTGKEQYF
CDR3 DNA: TGCAGTGCTAGTACGGGAAAAGAGCAGTACTTC
J gene: TRBJ2-7
clone size: NA
D gene: NA
V gene: TRBV20-1

CDR3 protein: CASSTSSYEQYF
CDR3 DNA: TGTGCCAGCAGTACGAGCTCCTACGAGCAGTACTTC
J gene: TRBJ2-7
clone size: NA
D gene: NA
V gene: TRBV28

CDR3 protein: CASSHFGGQVWNEQFF
CDR3 DNA: TGTGCCAGCAGCCATTTCGGGGGGCAGGTATGGAATGAGCAGTTCTTC
J gene: TRBJ2-1
clone size: few
D gene: NA
V gene: TRBV5-8

CDR3 protein: CASSPGGTSGYNEQFF
CDR3 DNA: TGTGCCAGCAGCCCGGGGGGGACTAGCGGCTACAATGAGCAGTTCTTC
J gene: TRBJ2-1
clone size: NA
D gene: TRBD2
V gene: TRBV5-4

CDR3 protein: CASSLVLAGAEQFF
CDR3 DNA: TGTGCCAGCAGCTTAGTACTAGCGGGAGCTGAGCAGTTCTTC
J gene: TRBJ2-1
clone size: NA
D gene: TRBD2
V gene: TRBV7-9

CDR3 protein: CASSYGQSGSPLHF
CDR3 DNA: TGTGCCAGCAGTTACGGACAATCGGGTTCACCCCTCCACTTT
J gene: TRBJ1-6
clone size: NA
D gene: NA
V gene: TRBV6-6

CDR3 protein: CAISKTGGESYGYTF
CDR3 DNA: TGTGCCATCAGTAAGACAGGGGGTGAGAGCTATGGCTACACCTTC
J gene: TRBJ1-2
clone size: NA
D gene: TRBD1
V gene: TRBV10-3

CDR3 protein: CASSRTGQGEEAFF
CDR3 DNA: TGCGCCAGCAGCCGAACAGGACAGGGCGAGGAAGCTTTCTTT
J gene: TRBJ1-1
clone size: NA
D gene: TRBD1
V gene: TRBV5-1

CDR3 protein: CASSRVRESPYNEQFF
CDR3 DNA: TGTGCCAGCAGTCGGGTGCGGGAATCCCCCTACAATGAGCAGTTCTTC
J gene: TRBJ2-1
clone size: once
D gene: NA
V gene: TRBV7-8

CDR3 protein: CASSLRQGGGETQYF
CDR3 DNA: TGTGCCAGCAGCTTACGCCAGGGAGGAGGAGAGACCCAGTACTTC
J gene: TRBJ2-5
clone size: NA
D gene: NA
V gene: TRBV11-1

CDR3 protein: CASSLKAPAAGTYEQYF
CDR3 DNA: TGTGCCAGCAGTCTGAAGGCTCCGGCAGCGGGAACCTACGAGCAGTACTTC
J gene: TRBJ2-7
clone size: NA
D gene: TRBD2
V gene: TRBV27

CDR3 protein: CASREGTQETQYF
CDR3 DNA: TGTGCCAGCCGTGAGGGAACACAAGAGACCCAGTACTTC
J gene: TRBJ2-5
clone size: NA
D gene: NA
V gene: TRBV18

CDR3 protein: CASSRQGQGQYEQYF
CDR3 DNA: TGTGCCAGCAGCCGGCAGGGCCAGGGTCAATACGAGCAGTACTTC
J gene: TRBJ2-7
clone size: NA
D gene: NA
V gene: TRBV6-1

CDR3 protein: CASSQAGYEQYF
CDR3 DNA: TGTGCCAGCAGCCAAGCGGGGTACGAGCAGTACTTC
J gene: TRBJ2-7
clone size: NA
D gene: NA
V gene: TRBV4-2

CDR3 protein: CASSQEDSLNQPQHF
CDR3 DNA: TGCGCCAGCAGCCAAGAAGACAGCCTCAATCAGCCCCAGCATTTT
J gene: TRBJ1-5
clone size: many
D gene: NA
V gene: TRBV4-1

CDR3 protein: CASSLVPSGRALTTDTQYF
CDR3 DNA: TGCGCCAGCAGCTTGGTGCCTAGCGGGAGGGCCTTGACGACAGATACGCAGTATTTT
J gene: TRBJ2-3
clone size: once
D gene: TRBD2
V gene: TRBV5-1

CDR3 protein: CASSFLAASGYNEQFF
CDR3 DNA: TGTGCCAGCAGCTTTCTGGCGGCTAGCGGCTACAATGAGCAGTTCTTC
J gene: TRBJ2-1
clone size: NA
D gene: TRBD2
V gene: TRBV5-6

CDR3 protein: CASTNREHNTGELFF
CDR3 DNA: TGTGCCAGCACCAACCGGGAGCACAACACCGGGGAGCTGTTTTTT
J gene: TRBJ2-2
clone size: NA
D gene: NA
V gene: TRBV6-6

CDR3 protein: CASSSRTGGTNEKLFF
CDR3 DNA: TGTGCCAGCAGCTCCCGGACAGGGGGGACTAATGAAAAACTGTTTTTT
J gene: TRBJ1-4
clone size: NA
D gene: TRBD1
V gene: TRBV13

CDR3 protein: CSVGGGASYEQYF
CDR3 DNA: TGCAGCGTTGGGGGGGGAGCCTCCTACGAGCAGTACTTC
J gene: TRBJ2-7
clone size: few
D gene: TRBD2
V gene: TRBV29-1

CDR3 protein: CASSLHLRGQGAGGYTF
CDR3 DNA: TGTGCCAGCAGTTTGCACCTAAGGGGACAGGGGGCGGGTGGCTACACCTTC
J gene: TRBJ1-2
clone size: NA
D gene: TRBD1
V gene: TRBV28